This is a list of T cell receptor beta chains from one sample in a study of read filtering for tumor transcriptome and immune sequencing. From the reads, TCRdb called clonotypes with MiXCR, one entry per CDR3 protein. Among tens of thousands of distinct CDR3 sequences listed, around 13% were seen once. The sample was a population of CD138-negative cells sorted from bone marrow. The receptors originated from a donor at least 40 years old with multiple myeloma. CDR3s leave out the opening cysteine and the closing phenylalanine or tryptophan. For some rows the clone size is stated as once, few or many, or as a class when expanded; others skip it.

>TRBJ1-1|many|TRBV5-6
ASIARTGPTTF
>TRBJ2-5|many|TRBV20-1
SATDRLQDQETQY
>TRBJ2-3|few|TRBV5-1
ASSRTGGTDTQY
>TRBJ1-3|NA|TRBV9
ASSGQGSGNTIY
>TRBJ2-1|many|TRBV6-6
ASSYLGPGLAGEDEQF
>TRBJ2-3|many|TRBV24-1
ATSDVTSSSTDTQY
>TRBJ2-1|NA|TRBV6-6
ASSYAAENYFTSYNEQF
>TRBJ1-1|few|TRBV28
ASSPHRGQNTEAF
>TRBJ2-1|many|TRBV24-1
ATSAGLVGNEQF
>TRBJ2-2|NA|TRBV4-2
ASSQVPRLAGTSGTGELF
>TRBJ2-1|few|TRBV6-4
ASSDSLGGNEQF
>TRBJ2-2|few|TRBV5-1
ASSPRDFNTGELF
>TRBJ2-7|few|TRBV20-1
SARPALYEQY
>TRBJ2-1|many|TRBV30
ASGLAGGGDEQF
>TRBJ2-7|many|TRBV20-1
SARRAGSVYEQY
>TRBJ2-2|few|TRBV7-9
ASQRSPTGELF
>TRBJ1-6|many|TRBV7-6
ASSFGPEGYSAALH
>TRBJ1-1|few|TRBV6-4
ASSAEGWTEAF
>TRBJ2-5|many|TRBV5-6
ASSSSALGETQY
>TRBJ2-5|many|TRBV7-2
ASSPGTGGPVRETQY